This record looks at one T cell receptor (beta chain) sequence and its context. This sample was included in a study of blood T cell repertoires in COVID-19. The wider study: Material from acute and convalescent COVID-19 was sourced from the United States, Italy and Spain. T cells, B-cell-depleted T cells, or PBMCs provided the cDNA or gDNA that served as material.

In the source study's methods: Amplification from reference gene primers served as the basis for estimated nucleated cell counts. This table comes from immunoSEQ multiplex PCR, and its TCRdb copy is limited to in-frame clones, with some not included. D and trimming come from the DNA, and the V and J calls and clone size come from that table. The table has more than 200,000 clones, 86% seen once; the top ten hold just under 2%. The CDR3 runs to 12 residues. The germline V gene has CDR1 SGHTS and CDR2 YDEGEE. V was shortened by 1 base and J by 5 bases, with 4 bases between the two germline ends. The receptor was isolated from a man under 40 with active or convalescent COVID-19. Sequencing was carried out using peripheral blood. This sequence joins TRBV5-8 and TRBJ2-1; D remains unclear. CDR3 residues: CASSLYNNEQFF. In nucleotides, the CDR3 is TGTGCCAGCAGCTTGTACAACAATGAGCAGTTCTTC.